The 14 T cell receptor beta chains given below trace back to one sample, sequenced in a study of regulatory T cells in long-lasting Graves disease. For TCR beta, libraries came from iRepertoire HTBI primers and Arm-PCR of CDR3 regions. Via MiXCR, TCRdb re-called the multiplex PCR reads, giving one row per CDR3 protein. The sample comprises about 310,000 distinct CDR3 sequences, 20% to 25% of which are singletons, and roughly three fifths rests with the top ten. As to time point: persistent/refractory GD, antithyroid drugs over 5 years with positive TRAb. PBMC-extracted RNA yielded the TCR library. The source was peripheral blood mononuclear cells (PBMCs), collected when the disease was refractory, from a patient treated with antithyroid drugs. Receptor source: a female donor with Graves disease.

The chain combines TRBV3-1 with TRBJ2-4, with D possibly TRBD1 on 6 matching bases. Germline lookup yields CDR1 LGHDT and CDR2 YNNKEL (reference sequence). CDR3 length: 16 amino acids. Trimming removed 0 bases from V and 5 bases from J, with 14 bases in between. The CDR3 nucleotides read TGTGCCAGCAGCCAAGAATATACAGGGTTGGAAAACATTCAGTACTTC. Translation: CASSQEYTGLENIQYF.

This clonotype was recorded at least ten times. The chain links TRBV6-9 to TRBJ1-2, with a tentative D call TRBD1 (6 bases). Germline values: CDR1 MNHGY, CDR2 SVAAGI. Trimming removed 4 bases from V and 4 bases from J, with 16 bases in between. CDR3 length: 15 residues. The CDR3, as DNA: TGTGCCAGCAGTTCAGGGGTGGGGGCGGTCTATGGCTACACCTTC. Amino acid sequence: CASSSGVGAVYGYTF.

This clonotype was observed a handful of times. The chain has TRBV4-2 and TRBJ2-7; 8 bases match TRBD1. There are 14 residues in the CDR3. With 5 bases clipped from V and 2 bases from J, the junction kept 5 bases outside the gene matches. Per the germline V gene, CDR1 is LGHNA and CDR2 is YNFKEQ. In DNA, the CDR3 is TGTGCCAGCAGCGTAGGACAGGGAACCTACGAGCAGTACTTC. Its translation: CASSVGQGTYEQYF.

This clonotype has more than one count but fewer than ten. Germline and junction disagree at one end, which may indicate a read error. This rearrangement joins TRBV7-7 to TRBJ2-5; TRBD2 agrees at 11 bases. The CDR3 consists of 15 residues. Germline assignment: CDR1 SSHAT and CDR2 FNYEAQ (reference sequence). The CDR3, as DNA: TGTGCTAGCAGTCCAACTAGCGGGAGCCAAGAGACCCAGTACTTC. Translated: CASSPTSGSQETQYF.

This clonotype appeared a few times. The rearrangement uses TRBV7-9 and TRBJ2-7; 11 nucleotides align to TRBD1. The CDR3 has 15 amino acids. The V gene's germline CDR1 is SEHNR and CDR2 FQNEAQ (reference sequence). Losses at the gene ends were 5 bases for V and 7 bases for J; bases not matched to a gene: 10. The CDR3 here is CASSETGTGGREQYF. The CDR3 DNA reads TGTGCCAGCAGCGAAACCGGGACAGGGGGTCGGGAGCAGTACTTC.

At least ten counts were recorded for this clonotype. The genes are TRBV20-1 and TRBJ1-4; 8 nucleotides agree with TRBD1. V was pared by 1 base and J by 5 bases, with 6 bases of the junction left unmatched. This CDR3 contains 15 residues. Germline CDR1 DFQATT, CDR2 SNEGSKA (reference sequence). The CDR3: CSARAPTGANEKLFF. The CDR3 region has the DNA TGCAGTGCTAGAGCCCCGACAGGGGCAAATGAAAAACTGTTTTTT.

This clonotype was counted ten times or more. The chain recombines TRBV27 with TRBJ1-2; D ambiguous. The V and J ends lost 3 bases and 0 bases respectively, with 8 bases between them. In germline, CDR1 is MNHEY, CDR2 SMNVEV (reference sequence). The CDR3 totals 14 residues. Here the CDR3 reads CASSFRAANYGYTF. The CDR3 DNA reads TGTGCCAGCAGTTTTCGGGCGGCTAACTATGGCTACACCTTC.

This sequence joins TRBV27 and TRBJ2-7; possible D gene TRBD2, 7 bases. Germline loops: CDR1 MNHEY, CDR2 SMNVEV (reference sequence). The germline V and J ends were trimmed by 6 bases and 6 bases, with 21 bases remaining between them. CDR3 length: 15 amino acids. The chain's CDR3 is CASSYIGGPVSEQYF. The CDR3 DNA reads as TGTGCCAGCAGCTACATCGGGGGGCCAGTCTCCGAGCAGTACTTC.

This clonotype was observed many times. The chain uses TRBV18 and TRBJ1-1; TRBD1 aligns across 7 bases. CDR1 and CDR2 from the germline V gene are KGHSH and LQKENI. This CDR3 spans 14 amino acids. J gave up 5 bases and V 6 bases, and 9 bases lay outside the gene matches. CDR3 region: CASSLGSQGTEAFF. DNA for the CDR3: TGTGCCAGCTCCCTCGGTTCACAGGGGACTGAAGCTTTCTTT.

This clonotype has only a few counts. A single base separates this from a much larger clone, so it may be a read error. The genes are TRBV2 and TRBJ1-1; D is undetermined. The CDR3 length is 14 residues. The germline gives CDR1 SNHLY, CDR2 FYNNEI. The V end lost 3 bases, the J end lost 1 base, and 9 bases lay between the germline ends. CDR3 nucleotide sequence: TGTGCCAGCAGTGACATCTCACGGAACACTGAAGCTTTCTTT. It is translated as CASSDISRNTEAFF.

The chain uses TRBV4-3 and TRBJ2-7; D unclear. The V and J ends lost 0 bases and 0 bases respectively, with 9 bases between them. Germline lookup yields CDR1 LGHNA and CDR2 YSLEER. The CDR3 is made up of 15 amino acids. DNA for the CDR3: TGCGCCAGCAGCCAAGAGGCGGAAAGCTCCTACGAGCAGTACTTC. Translation gives CASSQEAESSYEQYF.

Of note for this clonotype: A much more abundant neighbour one base away suggests this may be a read error. The chain joins TRBV6-1 to TRBJ2-6; the D gene is possibly TRBD1 (5 bases). The CDR3 is 16 amino acids. V was shortened by 7 bases and J by 0 bases, with 13 bases between the two germline ends. Germline CDR1 reads MNHNS; CDR2 reads SASEGT. CDR3: CASTLDSLSGANVLTF. DNA for the CDR3: TGTGCCAGCACCTTAGACAGCCTCTCTGGGGCCAACGTCCTGACTTTC.

Ten or more counts support this clonotype. The rearrangement links TRBV3-1 to TRBJ1-1; possibly TRBD1 for D (6 bases). Trimming pared 5 bases from V and 5 bases from J, leaving 12 bases between. The CDR3 spans 13 residues. The germline V gene has CDR1 LGHDT and CDR2 YNNKEL (reference sequence). CDR3 loop: CASSFQGRTEAFF. CDR3 sequence (DNA): TGTGCCAGCAGCTTTCAGGGGAGGACTGAAGCTTTCTTT.

Details on this clonotype: A junction boundary mismatches the germline segment, possibly from a read error. The chain joins TRBV28 to TRBJ1-4; D remains unclear. Germline CDR1 MDHEN, CDR2 SYDVKM. This CDR3 region has 12 residues. CDR3 loop: CTSKPTNEKLFF. CDR3 DNA sequence: TGTACCAGCAAACCAACTAATGAAAAACTGTTTTTT.